This TCR beta chain was sequenced in a study of graft-versus-host responses after intestinal transplantation. On the study more broadly: Grafts that recipients had were multivisceral, liver-intestinal, or isolated intestinal transplants.

V dropped 1 base and J dropped 9; count of bases not matched to a gene: 4. Germline CDR1 SGDLS, CDR2 YYNGEE. CDR3 size: 13 residues. Produced via immunoSEQ multiplex PCR; TCRdb's table is partial and in-frame only. The data contain approximately 58,000 clones, under 95% of them singletons. V is TRBV9 and J is TRBJ2-1, with 7 bases lining up with TRBD1. The sequence was collected from a human patient who received an intestinal transplant, so some T cells may come from the graft donor. The material sequenced was PBMCs, taken less than 130 days after intestinal transplantation. The CDR3 nucleotides are TGTGCCAGCAGCGTATCGACAGGGACTGAGCAGTTCTTC. It codes for CASSVSTGTEQFF. Full variable domain (missing parts from reference TRBV9 and TRBJ2-1): DSGVTQTPKHLITATGQRVTLRCSPRSGDLSVYWYQQSLDQGLQFLIQYYNGEERAKGNILERFSAQQFPDLHSELNLSSLELGDSALYFCASSVSTGTEQFFGPGTRLTVL.